This TCR beta chain emerged from a study of CD8+ T cells in alopecia areata. The wider study: Affected scalp percentage determined the severity score of treated patients. Study-wide results and limits: Whereas mice showed it more clearly, TCR sharing across patients was murkier, possibly because of HLA.

Worth noting for this clone: Its specificity is unknown. The sample contains more than one DNA sequence encoding this CDR3.

As the sequencing template, cDNA was produced by extracting RNA and reverse transcribing it. Libraries were prepared by immunoSEQ multiplex PCR; TCRdb keeps only in-frame clonotypes and omits some of them. The data contain roughly 64,000 clones, about 43% of them singletons. Treatment specified: oral pan-JAK inhibitor, 5-10 mg twice daily. The CDR3 sequence is 13 residues long. Germline-derived CDR1 and CDR2 are LGHNA and YSLEER. V was shortened by 1 base and J by 3 bases, with 7 bases between the two germline ends. The sample in question was CD8+ T cells sorted from blood, obtained at approximately week 36, from a patient treated with tofacitinib. The V and J genes are TRBV4-3 and TRBJ2-7, with D unclear. The TCR comes from a human donor with alopecia areata. The CDR3, as DNA: TGCGCCAGCAGCCAAGTTGCAGACTACGAGCAGTACTTC. The encoded protein is CASSQVADYEQYF.